Below, 21 T cell receptor beta chains from the same sample are listed, as sequenced in a study of T cells in Graves' hyperthyroidism and ophthalmopathy. TCR beta CDR3 region amplification was performed from RNA transcripts. When the TCR CDR3 underwent first-round RT-PCR, the HTBI primer set was used. MiXCR, applied by TCRdb to the multiplex PCR reads, yields one record per CDR3 protein. Counted here are about 600,000 distinct CDR3 sequences, about 16% occurring once; the ten biggest clones make up around 3.5%. Sequencing input: blood. The source is a woman aged 40 to 55 with Graves' ophthalmopathy.

In this sample, this clonotype turned up many times. The chain links TRBV12-3 or TRBV12-4 to TRBJ2-1; tentatively, D is TRBD2 (6 bases). There are 16 residues in the CDR3. The V and J ends lost 0 bases and 0 bases respectively, with 9 bases between them. CDR3 nucleotides: TGTGCCAGCAGTTTAGCTCTACTAGCCTCCTACAATGAGCAGTTCTTC. Translation: CASSLALLASYNEQFF.

This clonotype was counted only a few times. The chain links TRBV6-5 to TRBJ2-7; a weak D match, TRBD1 (6 bases). CDR3 length equals 13 residues. V lost 3 bases, J lost 4 bases, and 10 bases lay in between. In germline, CDR1 is MNHEY, CDR2 SVGAGI. The chain's CDR3 is CASSYTGQYEQYF. CDR3 in DNA: TGTGCCAGCAGTTATACAGGGCAGTACGAGCAGTACTTC.

This chain links TRBV20-1 with TRBJ2-4, with a weak D call TRBD2 (5 bases). CDR3 size: 14 residues. Between the trimmed V and J ends, which lost 3 bases and 1 base, there was a span of 10 bases. Germline-derived CDR1 and CDR2 are DFQATT and SNEGSKA (reference sequence). CDR3 sequence reads: CSARGTSAKNIQYF. The CDR3, as DNA: TGCAGTGCTAGGGGTACTAGTGCCAAAAACATTCAGTACTTC.

This clonotype showed up many times. V gene TRBV6-2 or TRBV6-3 combines with J gene TRBJ2-3, with D uncertain. The V end was cut by 0 bases, the J end by 4 bases, with 8 bases between. The CDR3 is 14 residues long. Per the germline V gene, CDR1 is MNHEY and CDR2 is SVGEGT. The CDR3 here is CASSYSAEPDTQYF. The DNA for the CDR3 is TGTGCCAGCAGTTACTCTGCAGAACCAGATACGCAGTATTTT.

The chain has TRBV20-1 and TRBJ2-7; D not certain. Per germline, CDR1 DFQATT and CDR2 SNEGSKA (reference sequence). Between the trimmed V and J ends, which lost 3 bases and 4 bases, there was a span of 13 bases. The CDR3 spans 13 residues. The DNA of the CDR3 is TGCAGTGCTAGGAACTACGGTCTGTACGAGCAGTACTTC. This codes for CSARNYGLYEQYF.

This chain uses TRBV7-9 with TRBJ2-1, with D maybe TRBD1 (5 bases). This CDR3 spans 17 amino acids. Germline V gives CDR1 SEHNR, CDR2 FQNEAQ (reference sequence). Trimming left V 6 bases short and J 5 bases short, with 23 bases between. CDR3 loop: CASSPLPGRERDNEQFF. As DNA, the CDR3 is TGTGCCAGCAGTCCCCTGCCGGGCAGGGAAAGGGACAATGAGCAGTTCTTC. Full variable domain (remainder filled in from reference TRBV7-9 and TRBJ2-1): DTGVSQNPRHKITKRGQNVTFRCDPISEHNRLYWYRQTLGQGPEFLTYFQNEAQLEKSRLLSDRFSAERPKGSFSTLEIQRTEQGDSAMYLCASSPLPGRERDNEQFFGPGTRLTVL.

The sample holds a few counts of this clonotype. J is TRBJ2-7 and V is TRBV6-1, with D perhaps matching TRBD2 (7 bases). This CDR3 has 14 amino acids. Germline V gene sequence: CDR1 MNHNS, CDR2 SASEGT. V dropped 5 bases and J dropped 7 bases, with 18 bases sitting between them. For the CDR3, the DNA is TGTGCCAGCAGTTCTATAAGGGGGGGTCAAGAGCAGTACTTC. Translated, it gives CASSSIRGGQEQYF.

There are many counts of this clonotype. The chain uses TRBV12-3 or TRBV12-4 and TRBJ1-1; D uncertain. The CDR3 covers 14 residues. Deletions cut 6 bases from V and 0 bases from J, with 11 bases between. The CDR3 DNA is TGTGCCAGCAGCTTACAGAGAATGAACACTGAAGCTTTCTTT. This sequence encodes CASSLQRMNTEAFF.

This clonotype was counted between two and nine times. The chain recombines TRBV3-1 with TRBJ2-4, with 8 bases aligning to TRBD1. V gave up 0 bases and J gave up 0 bases; unmatched junction bases: 10. Germline loops: CDR1 LGHDT, CDR2 YNNKEL (reference sequence). The CDR3 runs to 19 residues. CDR3 protein: CASSQEWGTGLSAKNIQYF. CDR3 bases: TGTGCCAGCAGCCAAGAGTGGGGGACAGGCCTATCAGCCAAAAACATTCAGTACTTC.

This clonotype was found many times. This chain uses TRBV4-2 with TRBJ2-3; D remains ambiguous. Germline assignment: CDR1 LGHNA and CDR2 YNFKEQ. V was shortened by 0 bases and J by 4 bases, with 11 bases between the two germline ends. CDR3 size: 15 residues. The CDR3 sequence is CASSQDPGLADTQYF. CDR3 nucleotides: TGTGCCAGCAGCCAAGACCCTGGGCTAGCAGATACGCAGTATTTT.

This clonotype appeared many times. The rearrangement uses TRBV12-3 or TRBV12-4 and TRBJ2-5; TRBD2 matches 12 bases. The CDR3 sequence is 15 residues long. With 6 bases clipped from V and 5 bases from J, the junction kept 7 bases outside the gene matches. The CDR3: CASRRLAGVLETQYF. The CDR3 region has the DNA TGTGCCAGCAGACGACTAGCGGGGGTTCTGGAGACCCAGTACTTC.

This clonotype has more than one count but fewer than ten. V usage is TRBV18 and J usage is TRBJ1-6; D uncertain. Germline CDR1 reads KGHSH; CDR2 reads LQKENI. The CDR3 is made up of 14 amino acids. V was pared by 4 bases and J by 7 bases, with 11 bases between. CDR3 DNA sequence: TGTGCCAGCTCACGAGATGAGGGCAATTCACCCCTCCACTTT. The encoded protein is CASSRDEGNSPLHF.

In its sample, this clonotype was seen a few times. This rearrangement joins TRBV19 to TRBJ2-7; D may be TRBD2 (6 bases). V lost 5 bases and J lost 5, with 25 bases in between. The CDR3 is 17 residues long. Germline V gene data show CDR1 as LNHDA and CDR2 as SQIVND (reference sequence). For the CDR3, the DNA is TGTGCCAGTAGTCAGCCAGCCGGGACTCGTAATACCCACGAGCAGTACTTC. It is translated as CASSQPAGTRNTHEQYF. Full variable domain (remainder filled in from reference TRBV19 and TRBJ2-7): DGGITQSPKYLFRKEGQNVTLSCEQNLNHDAMYWYRQDPGQGLRLIYYSQIVNDFQKGDIAEGYSVSREKKESFPLTVTSAQKNPTAFYLCASSQPAGTRNTHEQYFGPGTRLTVT.

This clonotype has a handful of counts. The chain has TRBV2 and TRBJ1-1; no reliable D call. Trimming cost V 1 base and J 11 bases, with 11 bases left between them. The germline V gene encodes CDR1 SNHLY and CDR2 FYNNEI. This CDR3 contains 12 residues. CDR3 sequence reads: CASSEGYFQAFF. CDR3 DNA: TGTGCCAGCAGTGAAGGGTACTTCCAGGCTTTCTTT.

This clonotype was seen many times. This rearrangement joins TRBV2 to TRBJ2-1, with D unclear. Trimming cost V 1 base and J 7 bases, with 14 bases left between them. The CDR3 is 15 amino acids. Germline-derived CDR1 and CDR2 are SNHLY and FYNNEI. The CDR3 coding sequence is TGTGCCAGCAGTGAAGTTAGCCCATCTGGGAATGAGCAGTTCTTC. It yields the protein CASSEVSPSGNEQFF.

This clonotype was detected many times. This chain uses TRBV30 with TRBJ2-1; TRBD2 aligns across 8 bases. The V gene's germline CDR1 is GTSNPN and CDR2 SVGIG (reference sequence). The CDR3 sequence is 13 residues long. After removal of 2 bases from V and 9 bases from J, the junction contained 6 bases not matched to a gene. The DNA of the CDR3 is TGTGCCTGGAGTTACGGGGGGGAGAGTGAGCAGTTCTTC. This codes for CAWSYGGESEQFF.

This clonotype was counted ten times or more. The V gene is TRBV2, the J gene TRBJ2-7; 8 bases align to TRBD1. The V gene end was trimmed by 5 bases and the J gene end by 4 bases; junction bases not matched to a gene: 4. Germline V gene sequence: CDR1 SNHLY, CDR2 FYNNEI. This CDR3 contains 13 residues. Written as DNA, the CDR3 is TGTGCCAGCAGTCGGGACAGGCGGTACGAGCAGTACTTC. As protein: CASSRDRRYEQYF.

The sample holds many counts of this clonotype. The gene calls are TRBV29-1 and TRBJ2-3; 10 bases align to TRBD2. The CDR3 runs to 14 residues. V was pared by 6 bases and J by 4 bases, with 7 bases of the junction left unmatched. Germline assignment: CDR1 SQVTM and CDR2 ANQGSEA. CDR3 loop: CSVKREGRSDTQYF. CDR3 DNA sequence: TGCAGCGTAAAGCGGGAGGGCCGATCAGATACGCAGTATTTT.

V and J are TRBV18 and TRBJ1-5; D unresolved. Germline CDR1 reads KGHSH; CDR2 reads LQKENI. The V end was cut by 1 base, the J end by 7 bases, with 8 bases between. The CDR3 length is 13 residues. The DNA for the CDR3 is TGTGCCAGCTCACCACAGGCCCACCAGCCCCAGCATTTT. Translating it yields CASSPQAHQPQHF.

The chain has TRBV29-1 and TRBJ2-7, with a tentative D call TRBD1 (6 bases). Germline CDR1 and CDR2: SQVTM and ANQGSEA. V was cut by 4 bases and J by 3 bases, with 10 bases left in between. CDR3 size: 12 residues. CDR3 DNA sequence: TGCAGCGTTGCCCCGGACAGCTACGAGCAGTACTTC. The encoded protein is CSVAPDSYEQYF.

This chain joins TRBV4-2 and TRBJ2-3, with 7 bases matching TRBD1. Germline loops: CDR1 LGHNA, CDR2 YNFKEQ. The ends lost 0 bases at V and 3 bases at J; junction bases unmatched: 3. CDR3 length equals 15 residues. CDR3 in DNA: TGTGCCAGCAGCCAAGAGCTGACAGGGACAGATACGCAGTATTTT. Protein: CASSQELTGTDTQYF.